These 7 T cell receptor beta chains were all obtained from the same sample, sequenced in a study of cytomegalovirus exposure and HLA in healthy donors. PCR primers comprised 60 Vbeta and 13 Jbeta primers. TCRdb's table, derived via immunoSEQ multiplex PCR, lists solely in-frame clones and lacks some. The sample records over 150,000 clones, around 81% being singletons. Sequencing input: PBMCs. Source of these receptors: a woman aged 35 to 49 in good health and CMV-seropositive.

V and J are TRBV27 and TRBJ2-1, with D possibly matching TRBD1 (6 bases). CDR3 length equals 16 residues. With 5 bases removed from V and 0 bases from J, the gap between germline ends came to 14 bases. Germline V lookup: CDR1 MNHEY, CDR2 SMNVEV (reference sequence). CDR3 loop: CASSPHLGASYNEQFF. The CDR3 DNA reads TGTGCCAGCAGTCCCCATCTGGGGGCCTCCTACAATGAGCAGTTCTTC.

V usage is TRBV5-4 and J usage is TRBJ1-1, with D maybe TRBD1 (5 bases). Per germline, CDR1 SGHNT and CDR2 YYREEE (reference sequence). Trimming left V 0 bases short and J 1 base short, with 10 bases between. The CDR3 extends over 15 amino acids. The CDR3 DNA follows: TGTGCCAGCAGCTTGGTGGCAGGGAAGAACACTGAAGCTTTCTTT. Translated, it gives CASSLVAGKNTEAFF.

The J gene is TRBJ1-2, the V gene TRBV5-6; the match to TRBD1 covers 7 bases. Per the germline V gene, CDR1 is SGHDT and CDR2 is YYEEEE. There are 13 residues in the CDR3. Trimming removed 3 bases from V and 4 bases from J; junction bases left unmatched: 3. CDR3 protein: CASSSGQTYGYTF. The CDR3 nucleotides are TGTGCCAGCAGCTCGGGACAGACCTATGGCTACACCTTC.

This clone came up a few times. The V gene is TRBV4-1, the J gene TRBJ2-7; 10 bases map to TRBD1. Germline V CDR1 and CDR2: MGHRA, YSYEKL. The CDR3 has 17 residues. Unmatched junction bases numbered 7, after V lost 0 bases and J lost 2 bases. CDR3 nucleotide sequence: TGCGCCAGCAGCCAAGATCCCCCGGGACAGGGGACCTACGAGCAGTACTTC. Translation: CASSQDPPGQGTYEQYF.

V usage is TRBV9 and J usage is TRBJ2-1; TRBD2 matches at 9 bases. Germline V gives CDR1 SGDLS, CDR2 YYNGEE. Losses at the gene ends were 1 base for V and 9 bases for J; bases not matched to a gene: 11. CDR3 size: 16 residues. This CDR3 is CASSVSRGGRAVEQFF. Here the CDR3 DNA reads TGTGCCAGCAGCGTATCAAGAGGCGGGAGGGCAGTTGAGCAGTTCTTC.

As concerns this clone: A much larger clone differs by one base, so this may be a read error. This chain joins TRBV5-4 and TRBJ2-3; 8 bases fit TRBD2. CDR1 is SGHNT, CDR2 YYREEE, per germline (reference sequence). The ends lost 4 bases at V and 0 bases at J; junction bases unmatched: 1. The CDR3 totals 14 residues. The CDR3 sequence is CASSPSGSTDTQYF. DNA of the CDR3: TGTGCCAGCAGCCCTAGCGGGAGCACAGATACGCAGTATTTT.

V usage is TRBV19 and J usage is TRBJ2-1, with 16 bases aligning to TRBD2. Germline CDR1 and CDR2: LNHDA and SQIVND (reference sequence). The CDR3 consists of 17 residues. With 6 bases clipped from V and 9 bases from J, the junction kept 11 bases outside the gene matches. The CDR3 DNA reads TGTGCCAGTAGGGGGACTAGCGGGAGGGCCCCCCGTGGTGAGCAGTTCTTC. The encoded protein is CASRGTSGRAPRGEQFF.